This TCR beta chain is drawn from a study of T-cell reconstitution after alpha-beta-depleted transplantation in children. General study results and limits: Newly made T cells mostly supplied T-cell counts and diversity one year after transplant. The study traced high day-60 TCRbeta diversity in some patients to surviving recipient T cells and thymic progenitors. Several hundred graft clones that had expanded were reportedly the source of alpha-beta T cells about two months after transplant.

TCRbeta library preparation incorporated unique molecular identifiers. TCRdb re-derived calls from the PCR reads in MiXCR, one entry per CDR3 protein. The sample has about 980,000 distinct CDR3 sequences; about 31% are singletons. Trimming cost V 8 bases and J 6 bases; bases outside gene matches: 12. The length of the CDR3 is 15 residues. The germline gives CDR1 MNHEY, CDR2 SMNVEV (reference sequence). In its sample, this clonotype was seen a few times. Its antigen is still unknown. The chain employs TRBV27 and TRBJ2-1; 8 bases fit TRBD2. This receptor was obtained from a boy under two years old who had a stem cell transplant for SCID, so the T cells may come from the graft donor. Sequencing was performed on PBMCs, mostly from graft donor cells, taken 360 days after TCRalphabeta/CD19-depleted stem cell transplant. The CDR3 nucleotides are TGTGCCAGCCGCGCCCCTTTCGGGGGGGGCAATGAGCAGTTCTTC. This encodes CASRAPFGGGNEQFF.